This T cell receptor beta chain was recovered during a study of siplizumab effects on memory and regulatory T cells. Produced via immunoSEQ multiplex PCR; TCRdb's table is partial and in-frame only. The data show roughly 100,000 clones, with over 85% seen just once and 6.5% held by the top ten. CDR1 and CDR2 (germline): MNHNS, SASEGT. With V trimmed by 4 bases and J by 6 bases, 7 bases remained unmatched. The CDR3 has 15 amino acids. On this clone: Its antigen is not known.

Study-wide results and caveats: In the presence of siplizumab, alloreactive sequences traceable to unstimulated CD4+ memory cells were significantly reduced. The study found that mappable alloreactive CD4+ clones averaged about 70% Treg-derived with siplizumab and under 35% in controls.

Sequencing was carried out using CD8+ T cells sorted from blood. This TCR came from a human donor in good health. The chain has TRBV6-1 and TRBJ1-5; 9 nucleotides align to TRBD1. The chain's CDR3 is CASSGNRGRGQPQHF. In DNA form, the CDR3 reads TGTGCCAGCAGTGGTAACAGGGGGCGCGGTCAGCCCCAGCATTTT.